This T cell receptor (beta chain) was observed in a study of beta chain features in type 1 diabetes. CDR3 size: 13 residues. V lost 0 bases and J 3 bases, leaving 8 bases between the germline ends. In germline, CDR1 is GTSNPN, CDR2 SVGIG (reference sequence). cDNA synthesis used the whole RNA isolate, giving expressed TCRB sequences. Assay: immunoSEQ multiplex PCR; the TCRdb copy retains only in-frame clones and omits some. The table has 400,000 to 600,000 clones, about 30% seen once. The sample holds a few counts of this clone. Its antigen is undetermined. Other DNA sequences in the same sample also yield this CDR3. Study findings and constraints: All four CD4+ subsets of Type 1 diabetes patients contained TCRB CDR3s that were moderately but significantly shorter. PCR could preferentially amplify shorter templates, alike in patients and controls. In comparison with healthy donors, patients had naive, central memory and Treg TCRB repertoires that appeared more similar.

This TCR came from a man aged 18-30 years in good health. The chain is built from TRBV30 and TRBJ1-1; D possibly corresponds to TRBD1 (5 bases). Sequenced input: naive CD4+ T cells from blood. The CDR3, as DNA: TGTGCCTGGAGTGTTGGGGGGGACACTGAAGCTTTCTTT. As protein: CAWSVGGDTEAFF.